The sequence of this T cell receptor (beta chain) was determined in a study of Tregs in tolerant kidney transplant recipients. Regarding the study as a whole: No direct test of biological reproducibility was done here. Few patients were studied, so findings need validation in larger groups. Expanding Tregs on activated donor B cells appeared to best identify donor-specific TCRbeta clones.

Germline V gene data show CDR1 as DFQATT and CDR2 as SNEGSKA (reference sequence). The CDR3 is 11 residues long. Trimming pared 3 bases from V and 3 bases from J, leaving 5 bases between. A remark on this clone: What it binds is unknown.

Sequenced by immunoSEQ multiplex PCR; TCRdb stores in-frame clones only, minus some. The table shows approximately 65,000 clones, with roughly 84% occurring only once. Source material: CD4+ T cells from blood. This receptor was identified in a human donor in good health. This rearrangement joins TRBV20-1 to TRBJ2-5; no firm D call. CDR3 coding DNA: TGCAGTGCTAGTAACGAAGAGACCCAGTACTTC. It is translated as CSASNEETQYF.